Included here is one T cell receptor beta chain sequence, with context. Its antigen is undetermined. The data originate from a study of neurological immune-mediated disorders. Study-wide background: Secondary progressive cases numbered 3 among the roughly 35 multiple sclerosis patients, while the other 31 were relapsing-remitting.

By 5'RACE with 10-nucleotide random UMIs, the cDNA was made. Via MiXCR, TCRdb re-called the 5' RACE reads, giving one row per CDR3 protein. The sample lists 50,000 or so distinct CDR3 sequences; roughly 3.5% were seen once. The length of the CDR3 is 12 residues. CDR1 is DFQATT and CDR2 is SNEGSKA in the germline V gene (reference sequence). Trimming stripped 2 bases from V and 4 bases from J, with 8 bases between. Study results and caveats: No sharing of CDR3 amino acid sequences was observed among expanded clones across subjects, suggesting private repertoires in all groups. Phylogenetic grouping assigned the repertoires of 18 of 34 multiple sclerosis patients to a single related-CDR3 cluster, which may represent a signature.

The gene calls are TRBV20-1 and TRBJ1-1; the D gene is possibly TRBD1 (6 bases). This TCR derives from a woman aged 60-75 years with multiple sclerosis. The specimen was PBMCs. The CDR3 DNA reads as TGCAGTGCTAGAAAGGGGGGCACTGAAGCTTTCTTT. Its protein is CSARKGGTEAFF.